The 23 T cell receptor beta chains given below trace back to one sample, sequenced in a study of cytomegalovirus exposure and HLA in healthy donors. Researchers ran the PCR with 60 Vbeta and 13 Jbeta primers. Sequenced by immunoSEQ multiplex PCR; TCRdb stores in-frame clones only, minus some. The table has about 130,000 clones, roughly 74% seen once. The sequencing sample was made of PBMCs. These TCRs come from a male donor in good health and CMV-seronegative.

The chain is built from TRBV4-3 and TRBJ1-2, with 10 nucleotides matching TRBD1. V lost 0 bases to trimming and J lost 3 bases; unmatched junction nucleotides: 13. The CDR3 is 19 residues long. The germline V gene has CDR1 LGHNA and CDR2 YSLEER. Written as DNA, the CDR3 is TGCGCCAGCAGCCAAGATTCATTGGGGACAGGGGTTCTGCACTATGGCTACACCTTC. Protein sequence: CASSQDSLGTGVLHYGYTF.

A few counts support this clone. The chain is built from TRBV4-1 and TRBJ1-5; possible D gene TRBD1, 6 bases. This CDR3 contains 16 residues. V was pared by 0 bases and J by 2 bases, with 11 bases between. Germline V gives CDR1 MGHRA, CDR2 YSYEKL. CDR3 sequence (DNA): TGCGCCAGCAGCCAAGATCAGGGGACGGGCAATCAGCCCCAGCATTTT. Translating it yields CASSQDQGTGNQPQHF.

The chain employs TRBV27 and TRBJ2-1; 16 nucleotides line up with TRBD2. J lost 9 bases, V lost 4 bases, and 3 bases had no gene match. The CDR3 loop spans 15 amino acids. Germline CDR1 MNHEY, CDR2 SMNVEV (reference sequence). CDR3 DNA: TGTGCCAGCAGTTGGGGACTAGCGGGAGGGCTTGAGCAGTTCTTC. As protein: CASSWGLAGGLEQFF.

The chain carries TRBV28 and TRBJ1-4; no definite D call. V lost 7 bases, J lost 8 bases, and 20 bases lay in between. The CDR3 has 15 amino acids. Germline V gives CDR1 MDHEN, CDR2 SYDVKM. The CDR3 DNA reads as TGTGCCAGCACCTCCCTAAGAGGGCGGGCCGAAAAACTGTTTTTT. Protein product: CASTSLRGRAEKLFF.

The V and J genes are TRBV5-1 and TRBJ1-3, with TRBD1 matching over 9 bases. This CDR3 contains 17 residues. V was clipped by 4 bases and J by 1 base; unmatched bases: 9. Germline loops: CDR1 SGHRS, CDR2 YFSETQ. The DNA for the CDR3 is TGCGCCAGCAGCGCCGGGACAGGGCTCGGGTCTGGAAACACCATATATTTT. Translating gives CASSAGTGLGSGNTIYF.

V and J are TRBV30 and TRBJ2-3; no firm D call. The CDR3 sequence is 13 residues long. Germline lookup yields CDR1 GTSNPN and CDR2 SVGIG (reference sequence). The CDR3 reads CACEPDETDTQYF. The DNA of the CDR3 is TGTGCATGCGAACCTGATGAGACAGATACGCAGTATTTT.

CDR3 sequence reads: CASSVDLGGGQYNEQFF. For the CDR3, the DNA is TGTGCCAGCAGCGTAGATCTAGGGGGAGGGCAATACAATGAGCAGTTCTTC. The chain has TRBV9 and TRBJ2-1; a weak D match, TRBD2 (7 bases). Germline-derived CDR1 and CDR2 are SGDLS and YYNGEE. The CDR3 is 17 amino acids. V lost 0 bases to trimming and J lost 4 bases, with 17 bases between them.

CDR3 loop: CASSPGGGPNTGELFF. CDR3 nucleotide sequence: TGTGCCAGCAGCCCGGGTGGGGGCCCCAACACCGGGGAGCTGTTTTTT. The J gene is TRBJ2-2, the V gene TRBV7-9; possible D gene TRBD1, 6 bases. The V gene lost 5 bases and the J gene lost 2 bases, with 15 bases spanning the gap. CDR3 length equals 16 residues. The germline CDR1 and CDR2 sequences are SEHNR and FQNEAQ (reference sequence).

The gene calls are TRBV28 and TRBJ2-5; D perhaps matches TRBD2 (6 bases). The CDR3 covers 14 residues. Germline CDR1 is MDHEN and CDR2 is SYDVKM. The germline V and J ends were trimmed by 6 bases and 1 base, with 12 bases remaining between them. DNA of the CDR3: TGTGCCAGCAGCAATCGCGGGACCCAAGAGACCCAGTACTTC. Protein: CASSNRGTQETQYF.

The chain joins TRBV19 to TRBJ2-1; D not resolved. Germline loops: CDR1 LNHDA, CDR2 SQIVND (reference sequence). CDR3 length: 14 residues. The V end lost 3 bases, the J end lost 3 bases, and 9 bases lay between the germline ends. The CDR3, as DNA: TGTGCCAGTAGTATTCACGGTTACTACAATGAGCAGTTCTTC. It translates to CASSIHGYYNEQFF.

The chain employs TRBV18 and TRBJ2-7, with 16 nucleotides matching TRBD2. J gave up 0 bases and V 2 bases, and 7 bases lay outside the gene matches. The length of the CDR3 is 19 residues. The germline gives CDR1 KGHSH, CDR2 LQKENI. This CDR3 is CASSPKPGTSGRGSYEQYF. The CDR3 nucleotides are TGTGCCAGCTCACCAAAGCCCGGGACTAGCGGGAGGGGCTCCTACGAGCAGTACTTC.

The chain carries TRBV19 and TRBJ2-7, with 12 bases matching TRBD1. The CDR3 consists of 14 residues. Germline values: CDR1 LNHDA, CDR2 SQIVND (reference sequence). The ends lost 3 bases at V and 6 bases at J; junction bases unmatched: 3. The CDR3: CASSMGQGAREQYF. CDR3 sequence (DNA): TGTGCCAGTAGTATGGGACAGGGGGCGCGCGAGCAGTACTTC. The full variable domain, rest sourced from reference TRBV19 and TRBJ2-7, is DGGITQSPKYLFRKEGQNVTLSCEQNLNHDAMYWYRQDPGQGLRLIYYSQIVNDFQKGDIAEGYSVSREKKESFPLTVTSAQKNPTAFYLCASSMGQGAREQYFGPGTRLTVT.

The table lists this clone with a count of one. The CDR3 sequence is CASSLGTGGEQYF. DNA for the CDR3: TGTGCCAGCAGCTTGGGGACGGGAGGCGAGCAGTACTTC. V and J are TRBV5-8 and TRBJ2-7; TRBD2 matches at 7 bases. Trimming removed 0 bases from V and 6 bases from J; junction bases left unmatched: 3. Germline V gene sequence: CDR1 SGHTS, CDR2 YDEGEE. The CDR3 has 13 amino acids.

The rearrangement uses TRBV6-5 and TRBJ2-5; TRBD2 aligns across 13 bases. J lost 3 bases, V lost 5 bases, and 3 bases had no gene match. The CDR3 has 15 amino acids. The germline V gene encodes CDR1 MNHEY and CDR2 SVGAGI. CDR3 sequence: CASSHGTSGEETQYF. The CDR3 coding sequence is TGTGCCAGCAGTCATGGGACTAGCGGGGAAGAGACCCAGTACTTC.

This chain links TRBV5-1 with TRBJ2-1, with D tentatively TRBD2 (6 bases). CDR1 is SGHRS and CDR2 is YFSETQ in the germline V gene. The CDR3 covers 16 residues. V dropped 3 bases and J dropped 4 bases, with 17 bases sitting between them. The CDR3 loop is CASSYGGGSGYNEQFF. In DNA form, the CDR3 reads TGCGCCAGCAGCTATGGGGGAGGATCAGGGTACAATGAGCAGTTCTTC. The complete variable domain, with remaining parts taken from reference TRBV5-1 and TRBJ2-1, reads KAGVTQTPRYLIKTRGQQVTLSCSPISGHRSVSWYQQTPGQGLQFLFEYFSETQRNKGNFPGRFSGRQFSNSRSEMNVSTLELGDSALYLCASSYGGGSGYNEQFFGPGTRLTVL.

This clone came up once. CDR3 protein: CASSGEEVQPQHF. The CDR3 region has the DNA TGTGCCAGCAGTGGAGAAGAGGTTCAGCCCCAGCATTTT. The chain uses TRBV2 and TRBJ1-5; D is undetermined. The CDR3 loop spans 13 amino acids. Germline CDR1 and CDR2: SNHLY and FYNNEI. V dropped 4 bases and J dropped 6 bases, with 10 bases sitting between them.

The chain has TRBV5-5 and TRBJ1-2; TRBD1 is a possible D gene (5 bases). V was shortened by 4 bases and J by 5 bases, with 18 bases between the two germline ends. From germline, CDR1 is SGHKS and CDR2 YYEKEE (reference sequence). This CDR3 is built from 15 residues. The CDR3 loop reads CASSDRQGGVYGYTF. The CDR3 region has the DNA TGTGCCAGCAGCGATCGGCAGGGAGGAGTGTATGGCTACACCTTC.

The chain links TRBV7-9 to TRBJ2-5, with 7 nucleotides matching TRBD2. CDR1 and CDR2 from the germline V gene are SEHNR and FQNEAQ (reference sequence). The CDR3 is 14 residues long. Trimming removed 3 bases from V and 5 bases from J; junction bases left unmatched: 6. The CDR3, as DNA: TGTGCCAGCAGCTTGGTGGCGGGAGTGGAGACCCAGTACTTC. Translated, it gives CASSLVAGVETQYF.

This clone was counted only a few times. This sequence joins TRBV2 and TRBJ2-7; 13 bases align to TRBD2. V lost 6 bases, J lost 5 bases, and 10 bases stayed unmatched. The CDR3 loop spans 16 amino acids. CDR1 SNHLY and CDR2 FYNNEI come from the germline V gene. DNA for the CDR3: TGTGCCAGCAGGAGAGCACTAGCGGGAGGGGGGGACGAGCAGTACTTC. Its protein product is CASRRALAGGGDEQYF.

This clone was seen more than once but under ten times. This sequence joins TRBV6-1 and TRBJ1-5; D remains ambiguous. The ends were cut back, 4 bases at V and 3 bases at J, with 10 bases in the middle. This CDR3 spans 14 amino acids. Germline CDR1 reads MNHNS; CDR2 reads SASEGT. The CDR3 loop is CASSVQVINQPQHF. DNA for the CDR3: TGTGCCAGCAGTGTCCAGGTGATCAATCAGCCCCAGCATTTT.

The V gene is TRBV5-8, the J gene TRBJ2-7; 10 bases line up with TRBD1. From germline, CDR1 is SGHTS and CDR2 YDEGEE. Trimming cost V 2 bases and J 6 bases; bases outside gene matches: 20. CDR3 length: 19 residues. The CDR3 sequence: CASSFPGQGSLMRVREQYF. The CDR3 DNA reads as TGTGCCAGCAGCTTCCCGGGACAGGGGTCCCTAATGAGGGTACGCGAGCAGTACTTC.

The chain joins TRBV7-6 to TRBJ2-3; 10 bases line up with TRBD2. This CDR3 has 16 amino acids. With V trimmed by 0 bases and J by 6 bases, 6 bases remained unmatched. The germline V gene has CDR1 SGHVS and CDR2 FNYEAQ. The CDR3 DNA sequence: TGTGCCAGCAGCTTAGCCCAAGCGGGAGGGGGGGATACGCAGTATTTT. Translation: CASSLAQAGGGDTQYF.

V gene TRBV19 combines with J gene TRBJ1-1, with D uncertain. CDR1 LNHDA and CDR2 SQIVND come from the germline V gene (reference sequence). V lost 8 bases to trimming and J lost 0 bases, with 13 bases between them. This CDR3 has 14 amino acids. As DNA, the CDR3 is TGTGCCAGTGTCACCAACACTATGAACACTGAAGCTTTCTTT. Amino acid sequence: CASVTNTMNTEAFF. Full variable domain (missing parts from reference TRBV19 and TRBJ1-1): DGGITQSPKYLFRKEGQNVTLSCEQNLNHDAMYWYRQDPGQGLRLIYYSQIVNDFQKGDIAEGYSVSREKKESFPLTVTSAQKNPTAFYLCASVTNTMNTEAFFGQGTRLTVV.